This record looks at one T cell receptor (beta chain) sequence and its context. The sample is drawn from a study of blood T cell repertoires in COVID-19. For the study at large: Acute and convalescent COVID-19 samples came from the United States, Italy and Spain.

Those enrolled, adults aged roughly 18 to 89 years, came from about two dozen US areas. Participant reports of clinical history set cohort assignment. Per the original methods: Amplification of reference gene primers was used by the study to estimate nucleated cell counts. Assay used: immunoSEQ multiplex PCR; TCRdb lists only in-frame clones, some missing. V, J and clone size reflect that table, while D and trimming were determined from the DNA. The repertoire consists of over 300,000 clones, with around 87% occurring once and the leading ten covering over 0.9%. Trimming shortened V by 0 bases and J by 6 bases, and 8 bases separated the two germline ends. Looked up from germline, CDR1 is LGHNT and CDR2 is FRNRAP. The CDR3 contains 13 residues.

What was sequenced was PBMCs or T cells enriched from blood (not recorded which). The clonotype originates from a woman aged 25 to 39 with acute COVID-19. The chain recombines TRBV12-5 with TRBJ1-1, with D hard to call. CDR3: CASGLVPGSEAFF. The DNA of the CDR3 is TGTGCTAGTGGTTTGGTACCGGGATCTGAAGCTTTCTTT.